The rows below give T cell receptor beta chains drawn from one sample of a study of T cell responses to AZD1222 COVID-19 vaccine. Using immunoSEQ multiplex PCR, the repertoire was profiled, and TCRdb retains in-frame clones only, with some absent. The sample includes 150,000 or so clones, around 90% of them seen just once. The specimen was peripheral blood, collected 28 days after the second AZD1222 dose. The source is an adult who received the AZD1222 COVID-19 vaccine. The CDR3 runs from the conserved cysteine through the conserved F or W. Each record gives: V gene, clone size, D gene, J gene, CDR3 protein, CDR3 DNA. A D gene is named only where the DNA matches it firmly. The size of a clone is reported for some rows only, either as once, few or many, or as a class for expanded clones.

TRBV28,-,TRBD1,TRBJ1-6,CASSYVGGGNSYNSPLHF,TGTGCCAGCAGTTATGTGGGAGGGGGCAACTCCTATAATTCACCCCTCCACTTT
TRBV5-1,once,-,TRBJ2-1,CASSLGGRLASGLSEQFF,TGCGCCAGCAGCTTGGGGGGTCGGCTAGCGTCCGGGTTAAGTGAGCAGTTCTTC
TRBV27,-,-,TRBJ2-3,CASSSGTLYSPSTDTQYF,TGTGCCAGCAGTTCAGGGACCCTATATAGCCCATCCACAGATACGCAGTATTTT
TRBV29-1,-,-,TRBJ1-1,CSVEGRRTEAFF,TGCAGCGTTGAGGGGCGGAGGACTGAAGCTTTCTTT
TRBV7-6,once,TRBD1,TRBJ1-1,CASSLGQGLNTEAFF,TGTGCCAGCAGCCTAGGACAGGGACTGAACACTGAAGCTTTCTTT
TRBV7-8,-,-,TRBJ2-5,CASSFGGIETQYF,TGTGCCAGCAGCTTTGGGGGGATAGAGACCCAGTACTTC
TRBV21-1,-,-,TRBJ1-1,CASSKEGRGWNTEAFF,TGTGCCAGCAGCAAAGAAGGGAGGGGCTGGAACACTGAAGCTTTCTTT
TRBV5-1,-,-,TRBJ1-2,CASSLEPGRGYGYTF,TGCGCCAGCAGCTTGGAACCGGGGAGGGGGTATGGCTACACCTTC
TRBV5-1,-,-,TRBJ1-2,CASSFTGGDGYTF,TGCGCCAGCAGCTTTACCGGGGGCGATGGCTACACCTTC
TRBV28,-,TRBD1,TRBJ2-1,CASIGGRGTGHAEQFF,TGTGCCAGCATAGGGGGTAGAGGGACAGGGCACGCTGAGCAGTTCTTC
TRBV29-1,-,-,TRBJ2-3,CSVEYGAPGDTQYF,TGCAGCGTTGAGTATGGGGCTCCAGGAGATACGCAGTATTTT
TRBV7-8,-,-,TRBJ1-5,CASSLAGRLADQPQHF,TGTGCCAGCAGCTTAGCTGGCAGATTAGCGGATCAGCCCCAGCATTTT
TRBV5-8,-,-,TRBJ2-6,CASSLFAGALSGANVLTF,TGTGCCAGCAGCCTATTCGCAGGGGCCCTCTCTGGGGCCAACGTCCTGACTTTC
TRBV12-3/TRBV12-4,-,-,TRBJ1-5,CASSWTENQPQHF,TGTGCCAGCAGTTGGACGGAGAATCAGCCCCAGCATTTT
TRBV4-1,-,TRBD1,TRBJ1-2,CASSQGGGRGRANYGYTF,TGCGCCAGCAGCCAAGGAGGGGGCCGGGGAAGAGCTAACTATGGCTACACCTTC
TRBV6-6,-,-,TRBJ2-7,CASSYSTGFEQYF,TGTGCCAGCAGTTACTCGACTGGGTTCGAGCAGTACTTC
TRBV27,-,TRBD1,TRBJ1-1,CASSLLQGKGTEAFF,TGTGCCAGCAGCCTCCTACAGGGGAAGGGGACTGAAGCTTTCTTT
TRBV21-1,once,-,TRBJ1-2,CASSKDRQGARGYTF,TGTGCCAGCAGCAAAGATCGACAGGGGGCCCGCGGCTACACCTTC
TRBV2,-,-,TRBJ1-5,CASTLRGNQPQHF,TGTGCCAGCACCTTGAGGGGCAATCAGCCCCAGCATTTT
TRBV2,-,-,TRBJ1-5,CASSWRRDNQPQHF,TGTGCCTCATCGTGGAGGCGAGACAATCAGCCCCAGCATTTT
TRBV2,-,-,TRBJ2-1,CASNGVYEQFF,TGTGCCAGCAACGGGGTTTATGAGCAGTTCTTC
TRBV3-1/TRBV3-2,once,-,TRBJ2-2,CASSQTAGFTGELFF,TGTGCCAGCAGCCAAACGGCGGGGTTCACCGGGGAGCTGTTTTTT
TRBV7-6,-,TRBD2,TRBJ2-5,CASSPGTSGETQYF,TGTGCCAGCAGCCCCGGGACTAGCGGAGAGACCCAGTACTTC
TRBV16,-,TRBD2,TRBJ2-1,CASSQSKLAGKKSYNEQFF,TGTGCCAGCAGCCAATCGAAACTAGCGGGGAAGAAGTCCTACAATGAGCAGTTCTTC
TRBV5-8,-,-,TRBJ2-2,CASRHRAVNTGELFF,TGTGCCAGCAGGCACCGAGCGGTGAACACCGGGGAGCTGTTTTTT
TRBV4-3,-,-,TRBJ2-7,CASSQGVTYEQYF,TGCGCCAGCAGCCAAGGGGTCACCTACGAGCAGTACTTC
TRBV11-2,-,-,TRBJ1-1,CASSLDAPGTEAFF,TGTGCCAGCAGCTTAGATGCCCCGGGGACTGAAGCTTTCTTT
TRBV19,-,-,TRBJ2-5,CASSIGALGRQETQYF,TGTGCCAGTAGTATAGGGGCTCTAGGGCGTCAAGAGACCCAGTACTTC
TRBV5-3,-,-,TRBJ2-4,CARSLEIRGSKNIQYF,TGTGCCAGAAGCTTGGAAATCAGGGGTTCCAAAAACATTCAGTACTTC
TRBV27,-,TRBD2,TRBJ2-1,CASSLSRGTSGGNEQFF,TGTGCCAGCAGTTTATCGCGGGGGACTAGCGGGGGCAATGAGCAGTTCTTC
TRBV13,-,-,TRBJ2-1,CASSLGGMGNEQFF,TGTGCCAGCAGCTTAGGAGGGATGGGCAATGAGCAGTTCTTC
TRBV30,-,-,TRBJ1-1,CAWNSDRPEAFF,TGTGCCTGGAACAGTGACAGGCCTGAAGCTTTCTTT
TRBV28,-,-,TRBJ1-5,CASSLEGQPQHF,TGTGCCAGCAGTTTAGAGGGTCAGCCCCAGCATTTT
TRBV19,-,-,TRBJ1-5,CASSNPRKNGNQPQHF,TGTGCCAGTAGTAACCCGAGAAAAAATGGCAATCAGCCCCAGCATTTT
TRBV19,-,-,TRBJ1-5,CASSGQPYSNQPQHF,TGTGCCAGTAGTGGTCAGCCGTATAGCAATCAGCCCCAGCATTTT
TRBV25-1,-,TRBD1,TRBJ2-1,CASSKGQGVNEQFF,TGTGCCAGCTCGAAGGGACAGGGGGTGAATGAGCAGTTCTTC
TRBV6-6,-,-,TRBJ2-1,CASSYSGGHSYNEQFF,TGTGCCAGCAGTTACTCGGGGGGGCACTCCTACAATGAGCAGTTCTTC
TRBV10-2,-,-,TRBJ1-1,CAIIPGTTTEAFF,TGCGCCATTATCCCTGGGACGACCACTGAAGCTTTCTTT
TRBV15,-,-,TRBJ1-2,CATSSRVRYGYTF,TGTGCCACCAGCAGCAGGGTCCGGTATGGCTACACCTTC
TRBV21-1,-,-,TRBJ2-3,CASRGRGLDTQYF,TGTGCCAGCAGGGGCAGGGGGTTAGATACGCAGTATTTT
TRBV6-2/TRBV6-3,-,-,TRBJ1-2,CASSYSTGALDYGYTF,TGTGCCAGCAGTTACTCGACTGGGGCTCTGGACTATGGCTACACCTTC
TRBV6-5,-,TRBD1,TRBJ1-5,CATAAQGGINQPQHF,TGTGCCACCGCCGCCCAGGGGGGGATAAATCAGCCCCAGCATTTT
TRBV29-1,-,-,TRBJ2-7,CSVGRGKAGEQYF,TGCAGCGTTGGGAGGGGCAAGGCAGGCGAGCAGTACTTC